This TCR beta chain was found in a study of blood T cells in healthy people across ages. On the study more broadly: The capture of about one barcoded beta molecule per two T cells was achieved by template switching.

CDR1 is DFQATT and CDR2 is SNEGSKA in the germline V gene (reference sequence). V was pared by 8 bases and J by 2 bases, with 18 bases of the junction left unmatched. The CDR3 sequence is 17 residues long. Primers used in a second PCR of roughly 6 to 12 cycles were a sample-barcoded 5' primer and a J-beta primer mix. A single record per CDR3 protein comes from TCRdb applying MiXCR to the 5' RACE reads. The table shows 980,000 or so distinct CDR3 sequences, with roughly 50% occurring only once. The receptor was derived from a man aged 25-45 years in good health. The sequencing sample was made of blood. The chain joins TRBV20-1 to TRBJ2-5, with 9 bases matching TRBD2. The CDR3 reads CSRVLGDSGGLQETQYF. CDR3 DNA: TGCAGTCGAGTGCTAGGGGATAGCGGGGGCCTACAAGAGACCCAGTACTTC.